The clone carrying this T cell receptor (beta chain) appeared a few times. This entry is derived from a study of identical twins. V was cut by 7 bases and J by 6 bases, with 12 bases left in between. Germline CDR1 SGHVS, CDR2 FQNEAQ. CDR3 length equals 13 residues. A universal primer site was incorporated via template switching, and the cDNA contained unique molecular identifiers. TCRdb reanalysed the 5' RACE reads using MiXCR and keeps one entry per CDR3 protein. In the table there are 500,000 or so distinct CDR3 sequences, 13% to 15% of which are singletons. The same specimen was also included in a second study, on yellow fever vaccine responses in identical twins.

V gene TRBV7-8 combines with J gene TRBJ2-2, with D unclear. The sequencing input was CD4+ T cells sorted from blood. The clonotype originates from a woman aged 18-29 years in good health. Here the CDR3 reads CASTLRISGELFF. In DNA form, the CDR3 reads TGTGCCAGCACCCTAAGAATTTCCGGGGAGCTGTTTTTT.